A selection of T cell receptor beta chains follows, all from one sample in a study of T cell responses to AZD1222 COVID-19 vaccine. Assay: immunoSEQ multiplex PCR; the TCRdb copy retains only in-frame clones and omits some. The sample carries 150,000 to 200,000 clones, about nine tenths recorded once. This material consisted of peripheral blood, taken on day 0 of AZD1222 vaccination. These receptors were taken from an adult in good health. CDR3s include the opening cysteine and the closing phenylalanine or tryptophan. Each record gives: clone size, J gene, V gene, D gene, CDR3 protein, CDR3 DNA. D genes are given only for firm matches. The size entry is marked missing in some rows and otherwise reads once, few, many or a size class.

.,TRBJ2-1,TRBV7-9,.,CASSLGRQQDNEQFF,TGTGCCAGCAGCCTAGGGAGGCAGCAAGACAATGAGCAGTTCTTC
.,TRBJ1-1,TRBV6-5,TRBD1,CASSFGGGRGTEAFF,TGTGCCAGCAGTTTTGGAGGGGGCCGGGGCACTGAAGCTTTCTTT
.,TRBJ1-5,TRBV27,.,CASSPWAGSNQPQHF,TGTGCCAGCAGTCCCTGGGCAGGGAGCAATCAGCCCCAGCATTTT
few,TRBJ1-6,TRBV3-1/TRBV3-2,TRBD1,CASSQTTGASSYNSPLHF,TGTGCCAGCAGCCAAACGACAGGGGCGAGCTCCTATAATTCACCCCTCCACTTT
.,TRBJ2-3,TRBV15,.,CATGGWSRSVSTDTQYF,TGTGCCACCGGTGGCTGGTCCCGTAGCGTTAGCACAGATACGCAGTATTTT
.,TRBJ2-3,TRBV30,.,CAWSRHSTDTQYF,TGTGCCTGGAGCCGACATAGCACAGATACGCAGTATTTT
.,TRBJ1-2,TRBV7-2,.,CASSLDRSYGYTF,TGTGCCAGCAGCTTAGATAGAAGCTATGGCTACACCTTC
.,TRBJ1-2,TRBV28,TRBD1,CASSFRTGSGYTF,TGTGCCAGCAGTTTTAGGACAGGGTCTGGCTACACCTTC
.,TRBJ2-3,TRBV7-3,.,CASSLGSGLRTDTQYF,TGTGCCAGCAGCTTAGGTAGTGGCCTGCGAACGGATACGCAGTATTTT
.,TRBJ2-3,TRBV5-1,.,CASSDRTDTQYF,TGCGCCAGCAGCGACAGAACAGATACGCAGTATTTT
.,TRBJ2-7,TRBV18,.,CASSPLDFHEQYF,TGTGCCAGCTCACCACTGGATTTCCACGAGCAGTACTTC
.,TRBJ2-3,TRBV7-3,TRBD1,CASSLYGTDSDTQYF,TGTGCCAGCAGCTTATACGGGACAGACTCAGATACGCAGTATTTT
.,TRBJ1-4,TRBV5-1,.,CASSLDRRGGNEKLFF,TGCGCCAGCAGCTTGGATCGCCGGGGGGGCAATGAAAAACTGTTTTTT
few,TRBJ2-7,TRBV28,.,CASSRDQEYEQYF,TGTGCCAGCAGCCGGGACCAAGAATACGAGCAGTACTTC
.,TRBJ2-2,TRBV9,.,CASNRLGGTGELFF,TGTGCCAGCAATCGTCTGGGCGGCACCGGGGAGCTGTTTTTT
.,TRBJ2-1,TRBV28,TRBD1,CASSLIPGQGASYNEQFF,TGTGCCAGCAGTTTGATCCCAGGACAGGGGGCATCCTACAATGAGCAGTTCTTC
.,TRBJ2-7,TRBV27,.,CASSLNREPYEQYF,TGTGCCAGCAGTTTAAACAGGGAGCCCTACGAGCAGTACTTC
.,TRBJ2-5,TRBV25-1,TRBD2,CASVLRGSGKETQYF,TGTGCCAGCGTCCTCCGGGGCAGCGGGAAAGAGACCCAGTACTTC
.,TRBJ1-5,TRBV5-6,.,CASSSTGTRYQPQHF,TGTGCCAGCAGCTCAACCGGGACACGTTATCAGCCCCAGCATTTT
.,TRBJ2-1,TRBV29-1,TRBD2,CSGGLAGGSNEQFF,TGCAGCGGAGGACTAGCGGGGGGTTCAAATGAGCAGTTCTTC
once,TRBJ2-1,TRBV3-1/TRBV3-2,.,CASSQGVVEQFF,TGTGCCAGCAGCCAAGGAGTAGTTGAGCAGTTCTTC
once,TRBJ2-7,TRBV7-8,TRBD2,CASSLARSSGSYEQYF,TGTGCCAGCAGCTTAGCGCGCTCTAGCGGGAGTTACGAGCAGTACTTC
.,TRBJ1-2,TRBV28,.,CASSPNGGNHYGYTF,TGTGCCAGCAGTCCCAATGGGGGGAACCACTATGGCTACACCTTC
.,TRBJ2-5,TRBV7-3,TRBD1,CASSPGTGGARETQYF,TGTGCCAGCAGCCCAGGGACAGGGGGCGCCCGGGAGACCCAGTACTTC
once,TRBJ1-1,TRBV9,TRBD1,CASSARGQGGVGAFF,TGTGCCAGCAGCGCCCGAGGGCAGGGGGGCGTTGGGGCTTTCTTT
.,TRBJ1-3,TRBV6-5,.,CASSYSGTINTIYF,TGTGCCAGCAGTTACTCCGGGACTATAAACACCATATATTTT
.,TRBJ1-2,TRBV2,TRBD1,CASSDPGQGRYGYTF,TGTGCCAGCAGTGACCCCGGACAGGGAAGATATGGCTACACCTTC
.,TRBJ1-1,TRBV7-9,.,CASSFQVGRFPEAFF,TGTGCCAGCAGCTTTCAGGTTGGCCGGTTCCCTGAAGCTTTCTTT
.,TRBJ2-7,TRBV14,.,CASSFSVYEQYF,TGTGCCAGCAGCTTCTCGGTCTACGAGCAGTACTTC
.,TRBJ1-5,TRBV21-1,.,CASSKHGVGRGNQPQHF,.
many,TRBJ2-7,TRBV5-4,.,CASSPLGGSYEQYF,TGTGCCAGCAGCCCGCTTGGGGGCTCCTACGAGCAGTACTTC
.,TRBJ1-1,TRBV7-2,.,CASSLVMGGGTEAFF,TGTGCCAGCAGCTTAGTTATGGGCGGTGGAACTGAAGCTTTCTTT
.,TRBJ1-5,TRBV5-6,.,CASSLADSPNQPQHF,TGTGCCAGCAGCTTGGCGGACAGCCCCAATCAGCCCCAGCATTTT
.,TRBJ1-6,TRBV19,.,CASSIQGYNSPLHF,TGTGCCAGTAGTATACAGGGTTATAATTCACCCCTCCACTTT
once,TRBJ1-1,TRBV5-1,.,CASSLAAGVGTEAFF,TGCGCCAGCAGCTTGGCGGCAGGGGTGGGCACTGAAGCTTTCTTT
once,TRBJ1-5,TRBV7-2,.,CASSLRPTGNNQPQHF,TGTGCCAGCAGCTTGCGGCCGACAGGAAACAATCAGCCCCAGCATTTT
.,TRBJ1-5,TRBV4-3,.,CASSQDLSSNQPQHF,TGCGCCAGCAGCCAAGATTTGAGTAGCAATCAGCCCCAGCATTTT
.,TRBJ1-2,TRBV6-1,.,CASSSNYGYTF,TGTGCCAGCAGTTCCAACTATGGCTACACCTTC
.,TRBJ2-3,TRBV4-1,TRBD2,CASSPGWTSGITDTQYF,TGCGCCAGCAGCCCCGGGTGGACTAGCGGGATCACAGATACGCAGTATTTT
few,TRBJ2-1,TRBV6-6,.,CASSSETTYNEQFF,TGTGCCAGCAGTTCGGAGACTACCTACAATGAGCAGTTCTTC
.,TRBJ2-7,TRBV28,.,CASSLQGSYEQYF,TGTGCCAGCAGTTTGCAGGGTTCCTACGAGCAGTACTTC
once,TRBJ2-7,TRBV5-1,.,CASSPVGGSALEQYF,TGCGCCAGCAGTCCCGTGGGGGGCTCAGCCCTCGAGCAGTACTTC
.,TRBJ2-7,TRBV3-1/TRBV3-2,TRBD2,CASSQVPPWGGTTYEQYF,TGTGCCAGCAGCCAAGTTCCCCCCTGGGGGGGGACTACCTACGAGCAGTACTTC
.,TRBJ2-7,TRBV10-2,TRBD1,CASNSGTGVYEQYF,TGCGCCAGCAATTCCGGGACAGGGGTTTACGAGCAGTACTTC
few,TRBJ2-3,TRBV9,.,CASSAGLTSVDTQYF,TGTGCCAGCAGCGCGGGACTTACTTCGGTAGATACGCAGTATTTT
.,TRBJ2-6,TRBV4-1,TRBD1,CASSQEYPGQGARGANVLTF,TGCGCCAGCAGCCAAGAGTATCCGGGACAGGGGGCGCGGGGGGCCAACGTCCTGACTTTC
.,TRBJ2-7,TRBV6-2/TRBV6-3,TRBD2,CASSYGFQGLAGDLFSYEQYF,TGTGCCAGCAGTTACGGATTCCAGGGGCTAGCGGGAGACTTATTTTCCTACGAGCAGTACTTC
.,TRBJ2-7,TRBV6-5,TRBD2,CASASGSSYEQYF,TGTGCCAGTGCTAGCGGTAGCTCCTACGAGCAGTACTTC
few,TRBJ2-7,TRBV7-6,.,CASSLGPRGAGYEQYF,TGTGCCAGCAGCTTGGGGCCGCGGGGCGCAGGGTACGAGCAGTACTTC
.,TRBJ2-5,TRBV6-6,.,CASSTGGGQETQYF,TGTGCCAGCAGTACAGGTGGGGGACAAGAGACCCAGTACTTC
.,TRBJ2-1,TRBV2,TRBD2,CAISSGGLSSYNEQFF,TGTGCCATCTCTAGCGGGGGGCTGAGCTCCTACAATGAGCAGTTCTTC
.,TRBJ1-5,TRBV2,.,CASSPSDRQQPQHF,TGTGCCAGCAGTCCGAGCGATCGACAGCAGCCCCAGCATTTT
.,TRBJ1-5,TRBV19,TRBD1,CASSTGTGGAGNQPQHF,TGTGCCAGTAGTACCGGGACAGGGGGCGCAGGGAATCAGCCCCAGCATTTT
.,TRBJ2-3,TRBV9,.,CASSPRDPHGGTDTQYF,TGTGCCAGCAGCCCGCGGGATCCTCACGGGGGTACAGATACGCAGTATTTT
.,TRBJ2-2,TRBV9,TRBD1,CASSADRGATGELFF,TGTGCCAGCAGCGCCGACAGGGGAGCCACCGGGGAGCTGTTTTTT
.,TRBJ2-3,TRBV7-9,TRBD2,CASSLGLAGGQDTQYF,TGTGCCAGCAGCTTAGGACTAGCGGGGGGGCAGGATACGCAGTATTTT